One and the same sample provided the 6 T cell receptor beta chains below, sequenced in a study of early T cells in non-severe SARS-CoV-2 infection. TCRdb called the 5' RACE reads again in MiXCR, with one record for every CDR3 protein. The sample yields more than 50,000 distinct CDR3 sequences, roughly 13% seen once. Material: whole blood. The receptors derive from an adult who was a healthcare worker with PCR-confirmed SARS-CoV-2 infection or an uninfected control (not recorded which).

A few counts support this clonotype. The chain couples TRBV5-8 to TRBJ2-3; weak D call: TRBD1 (5 bases). Germline CDR1 and CDR2: SGHTS and YDEGEE. The CDR3 spans 16 residues. Trimming pared 4 bases from V and 4 bases from J, leaving 19 bases between. In DNA, the CDR3 is TGTGCCAGCAGCGACAGCTGGGGCCAATACGCAGATACGCAGTATTTT. This codes for CASSDSWGQYADTQYF.

Points on this clonotype: A clone one base away is much larger, so this may be a read error. Because the CDR3 is missing its conserved closing phenylalanine or tryptophan, this is likely a read error. CDR3 nucleotides: TGCAGCGGGGTGGGTAGCGGGGCCCTTAGGGATGAGCAGTTCATC. Amino acid sequence: CSGVGSGALRDEQFI. The chain recombines TRBV29-1 with TRBJ2-1; TRBD2 matches at 8 bases. The ends lost 7 bases at V and 8 bases at J; junction bases unmatched: 16. The CDR3 is made up of 15 amino acids. Germline V CDR1 and CDR2: SQVTM, ANQGSEA.

This clonotype turned up a few times. The chain is built from TRBV18 and TRBJ2-3; TRBD2 agrees at 12 bases. Looked up from germline, CDR1 is KGHSH and CDR2 is LQKENI. J gave up 1 base and V 1 base, and 0 bases lay outside the gene matches. The CDR3 runs to 16 residues. CDR3 bases: TGTGCCAGCTCACCACGGACTAGCGGGGGCACAGATACGCAGTATTTT. It yields the protein CASSPRTSGGTDTQYF.

This clonotype was seen many times. The chain is built from TRBV28 and TRBJ2-7; the match to TRBD2 covers 8 bases. The germline V gene encodes CDR1 MDHEN and CDR2 SYDVKM. J gave up 0 bases and V 5 bases, and 9 bases lay outside the gene matches. The CDR3 runs to 16 residues. The CDR3 loop reads CASSLKALADSYEQYF. Here the CDR3 DNA reads TGTGCCAGCAGTCTTAAAGCACTAGCGGACTCCTACGAGCAGTACTTC.

This clonotype came up many times. This rearrangement joins TRBV20-1 to TRBJ1-2, with D maybe TRBD1 (6 bases). The CDR3 totals 13 residues. Germline V lookup: CDR1 DFQATT, CDR2 SNEGSKA (reference sequence). The CDR3 coding sequence is TGCAATCCTAGGGGGGCCGCCAACTATGGCTACACCTTC. Translated: CNPRGAANYGYTF.

This chain joins TRBV4-1 and TRBJ1-1; TRBD1 agrees at 8 bases. This CDR3 is 14 amino acids long. With 3 bases clipped from V and 5 bases from J, the junction kept 5 bases outside the gene matches. Germline loops: CDR1 MGHRA, CDR2 YSYEKL. The CDR3 bases are TGCGCCAGCAGCCAGAGGACAGGGAGGACTGAAGCTTTCTTT. Protein sequence: CASSQRTGRTEAFF.